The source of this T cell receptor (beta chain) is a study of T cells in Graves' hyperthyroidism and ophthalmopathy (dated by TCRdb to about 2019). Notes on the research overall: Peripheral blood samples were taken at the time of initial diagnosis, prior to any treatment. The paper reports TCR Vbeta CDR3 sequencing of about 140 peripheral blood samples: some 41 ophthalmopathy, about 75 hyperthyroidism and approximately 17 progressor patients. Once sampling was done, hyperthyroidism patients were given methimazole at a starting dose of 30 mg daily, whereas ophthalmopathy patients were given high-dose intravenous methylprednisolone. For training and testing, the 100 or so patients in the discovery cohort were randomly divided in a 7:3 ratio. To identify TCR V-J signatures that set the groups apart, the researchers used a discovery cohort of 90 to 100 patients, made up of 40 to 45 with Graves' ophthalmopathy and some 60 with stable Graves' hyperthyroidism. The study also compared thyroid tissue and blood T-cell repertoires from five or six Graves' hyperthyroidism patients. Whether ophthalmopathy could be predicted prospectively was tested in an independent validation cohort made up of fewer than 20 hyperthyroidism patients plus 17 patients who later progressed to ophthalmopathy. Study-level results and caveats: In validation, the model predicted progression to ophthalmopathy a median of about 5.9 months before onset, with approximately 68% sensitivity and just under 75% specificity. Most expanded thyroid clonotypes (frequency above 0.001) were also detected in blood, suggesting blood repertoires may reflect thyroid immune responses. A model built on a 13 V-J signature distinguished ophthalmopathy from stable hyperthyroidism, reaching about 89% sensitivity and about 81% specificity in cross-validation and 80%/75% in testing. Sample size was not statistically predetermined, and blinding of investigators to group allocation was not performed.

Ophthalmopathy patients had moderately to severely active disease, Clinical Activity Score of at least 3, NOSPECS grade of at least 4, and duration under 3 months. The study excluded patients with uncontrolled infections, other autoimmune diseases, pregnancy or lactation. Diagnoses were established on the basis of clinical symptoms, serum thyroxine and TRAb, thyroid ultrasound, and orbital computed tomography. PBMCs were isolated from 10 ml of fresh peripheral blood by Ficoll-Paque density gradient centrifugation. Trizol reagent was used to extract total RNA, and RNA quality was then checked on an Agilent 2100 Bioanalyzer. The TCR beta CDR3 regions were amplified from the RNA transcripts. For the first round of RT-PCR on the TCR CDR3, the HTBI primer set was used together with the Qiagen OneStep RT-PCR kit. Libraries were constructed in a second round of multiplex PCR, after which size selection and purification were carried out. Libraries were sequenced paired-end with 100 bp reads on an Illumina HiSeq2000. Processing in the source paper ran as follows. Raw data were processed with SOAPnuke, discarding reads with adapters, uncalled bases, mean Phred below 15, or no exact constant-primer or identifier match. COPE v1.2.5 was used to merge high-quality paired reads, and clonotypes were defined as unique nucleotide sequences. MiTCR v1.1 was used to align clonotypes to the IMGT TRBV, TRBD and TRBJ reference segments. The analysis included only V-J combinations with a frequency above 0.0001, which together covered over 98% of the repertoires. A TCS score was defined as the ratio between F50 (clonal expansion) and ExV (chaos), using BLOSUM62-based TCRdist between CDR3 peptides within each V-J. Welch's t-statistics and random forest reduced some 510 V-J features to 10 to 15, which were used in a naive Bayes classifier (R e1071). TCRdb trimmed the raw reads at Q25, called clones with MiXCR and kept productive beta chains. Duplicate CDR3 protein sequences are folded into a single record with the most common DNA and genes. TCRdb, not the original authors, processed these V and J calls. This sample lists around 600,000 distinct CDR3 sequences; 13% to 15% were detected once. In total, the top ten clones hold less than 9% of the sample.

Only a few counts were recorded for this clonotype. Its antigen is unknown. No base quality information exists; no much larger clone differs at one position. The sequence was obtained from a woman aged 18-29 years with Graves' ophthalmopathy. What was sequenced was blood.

At the DNA level, the sequence is TGTGCCAGCAGCCAAGATACTAGCGCCAACGTCCTGACTTTC. The translation is CASSQDTSANVLTF. This chain joins TRBV3-1 to TRBJ2-6; D gene: possibly TRBD2, on 6 matching bases. From the cysteine through the phenylalanine, the CDR3 covers 14 amino acids. Only the CDR3 DNA is retained, 42 bases long and in frame from the first base. According to the germline V gene (reference sequence), CDR1 reads LGHDT and CDR2 reads YNNKEL. Cut back by 0 bases and 7 bases, the V and J ends lie 7 bases apart.